Each of the 21 T cell receptor beta chains below was sequenced from the same sample in a study of CD8 T cells in Susac syndrome. An amount of RNA that ranged from roughly 0.5 to 1 ug was reverse transcribed with random hexamers. TCRdb re-derived calls from the immunoSEQ multiplex PCR reads in MiXCR, one entry per CDR3 protein. The data contain 150,000 to 200,000 distinct CDR3 sequences, less than 95% of them singletons. The sequenced sample consisted of CD4+ T cells from PBMCs. These receptors all come from a human donor in good health.

This sequence joins TRBV20-1 and TRBJ1-3, with D possibly matching TRBD1 (5 bases). Germline CDR1 DFQATT, CDR2 SNEGSKA (reference sequence). Trimming took off 6 bases at V and 0 bases at J, with 18 bases between the two ends. The CDR3 covers 16 residues. For the CDR3, the DNA is TGCAGTGCGCGGGGACCGCTAGTTCTCTCTGGAAACACCATATATTTT. It yields the protein CSARGPLVLSGNTIYF.

This clonotype was seen just once. The chain combines TRBV20-1 with TRBJ2-7; 9 bases are shared with TRBD1. The germline CDR1 and CDR2 sequences are DFQATT and SNEGSKA (reference sequence). J gave up 2 bases and V 0 bases, and 14 bases lay outside the gene matches. This CDR3 has 18 amino acids. CDR3 residues: CSARDLQAGTGRTYEQYF. The CDR3 DNA sequence: TGCAGTGCTAGAGATTTGCAAGCCGGGACAGGGCGAACCTACGAGCAGTACTTC.

The V call is TRBV6-5, the J call TRBJ2-5, with TRBD2 matching 7 bases. Germline V gene lookup returns CDR1 MNHEY and CDR2 SVGAGI. The J segment lost 5 bases and the V segment lost 2 bases, leaving 8 bases of the junction unmatched. CDR3 size: 15 residues. CDR3 sequence reads: CASSYAGLVWETQYF. The CDR3 nucleotides are TGTGCCAGCAGTTACGCCGGACTAGTTTGGGAGACCCAGTACTTC.

The chain joins TRBV30 to TRBJ1-3, with D unclear. CDR3 size: 13 residues. Looked up from germline, CDR1 is GTSNPN and CDR2 is SVGIG (reference sequence). Trimming cost V 4 bases and J 0 bases, with 7 bases left between them. CDR3 residues: CAWKSGSGNTIYF. DNA for the CDR3: TGTGCCTGGAAATCAGGCTCTGGAAACACCATATATTTT.

V and J are TRBV24-1 and TRBJ2-1; 10 bases are shared with TRBD2. V shed 0 bases and J 4 bases; nucleotides not matched to a gene: 2. Germline V gene lookup returns CDR1 KGHDR and CDR2 SFDVKD. The CDR3 spans 16 residues. The CDR3 sequence: CATSDLPAGGYNEQFF. The CDR3 coding sequence is TGTGCCACCAGTGATTTGCCAGCGGGAGGGTACAATGAGCAGTTCTTC.

The gene calls are TRBV30 and TRBJ1-1; no firm D call. CDR3 length: 9 residues. Germline lookup yields CDR1 GTSNPN and CDR2 SVGIG (reference sequence). The V end lost 5 bases, the J end lost 10 bases, and 8 bases lay between the germline ends. DNA for the CDR3: TGTGCCTGGGGCCCATCAGCTTTCTTT. Protein product: CAWGPSAFF.

The chain uses TRBV4-2 and TRBJ2-2, with TRBD2 as a possible D gene (6 bases). The CDR3 consists of 14 residues. Per the germline V gene, CDR1 is LGHNA and CDR2 is YNFKEQ. Between the trimmed V and J ends, which lost 7 bases and 3 bases, there was a span of 12 bases. The CDR3 region has the DNA TGTGCCAGCAAAATAGCGGAATACACCGGGGAGCTGTTTTTT. This gives the protein CASKIAEYTGELFF.

The chain combines TRBV18 with TRBJ2-1; 10 nucleotides align to TRBD1. The CDR3 is 16 residues long. The germline gives CDR1 KGHSH, CDR2 LQKENI. V lost 3 bases and J lost 8; bases outside the gene matches: 10. The CDR3 coding sequence is TGTGCCAGCTCACCGCGCCGGGACAGGGGCGAGTATGAGCAGTTCTTC. Protein sequence: CASSPRRDRGEYEQFF.

This sequence joins TRBV12-3 or TRBV12-4 and TRBJ1-2, with D unresolved. The V and J ends lost 7 bases and 4 bases respectively, with 16 bases between them. The CDR3 has 14 amino acids. DNA of the CDR3: TGTGCCAGCAACCAAGAAAGGGTGGGCTATGGCTACACCTTC. Its translation is CASNQERVGYGYTF.

The chain carries TRBV7-3 and TRBJ2-3; tentative D call: TRBD2 (6 bases). The V end was cut by 4 bases, the J end by 3 bases, with 14 bases between. The CDR3 sequence is 15 residues long. Germline CDR1 SGHTA, CDR2 FQGTGA. The CDR3 DNA follows: TGTGCCAGCAGCTACCGGGGGTACGAGACAGATACGCAGTATTTT. It yields the protein CASSYRGYETDTQYF.

The rearrangement links TRBV5-1 to TRBJ2-1; 10 bases fit TRBD2. The CDR3 totals 15 residues. The germline gives CDR1 SGHRS, CDR2 YFSETQ. The junction had 6 bases not matched to a gene; V was cut back by 3 bases and J by 6 bases. The CDR3 here is CASSSSGSPSNEQFF. The DNA of the CDR3 is TGCGCCAGCAGCTCTAGCGGGAGCCCCTCCAATGAGCAGTTCTTC.

The chain has TRBV12-3 or TRBV12-4 and TRBJ1-1; D is uncertain. V lost 2 bases, J lost 1 base, and 5 bases lay in between. The CDR3 extends over 13 amino acids. The CDR3 loop is CASSLFQNTEAFF. The CDR3 nucleotides read TGTGCCAGCAGTTTATTCCAGAACACTGAAGCTTTCTTT.

The J gene is TRBJ2-3, the V gene TRBV7-2; TRBD2 agrees at 7 bases. CDR1 SGHTA and CDR2 FQGNSA come from the germline V gene. The CDR3 consists of 15 residues. J lost 2 bases, V lost 0 bases, and 2 bases had no gene match. CDR3: CASSLAGGFTDTQYF. The CDR3 DNA reads TGTGCCAGCAGCTTAGCGGGAGGGTTCACAGATACGCAGTATTTT.

V gene TRBV12-3 or TRBV12-4 combines with J gene TRBJ1-4; TRBD1 might be the D (5 bases). The CDR3 runs 17 residues. V gave up 6 bases and J gave up 0 bases, with 17 bases separating them. CDR3 sequence: CASSPGTYFATNEKLFF. The CDR3 nucleotides read TGTGCCAGCAGCCCCGGGACCTACTTTGCAACTAATGAAAAACTGTTTTTT.

The CDR3 DNA reads as TGCAGTGTCGCGTCTTTAGGAACTTTAAAAAGTAATGAGCAGTTCTTC. Encoded protein: CSVASLGTLKSNEQFF. The chain has TRBV20-1 and TRBJ2-1; D unclear. Trimming stripped 7 bases from V and 7 bases from J, with 26 bases between. This CDR3 spans 16 amino acids. Germline values: CDR1 DFQATT, CDR2 SNEGSKA (reference sequence).

This rearrangement joins TRBV27 to TRBJ2-2, with no clear D. The CDR3 has 16 amino acids. CDR1 and CDR2 (germline): MNHEY, SMNVEV (reference sequence). Trimming pared 1 base from V and 0 bases from J, leaving 9 bases between. CDR3 loop: CASSLYGTANTGELFF. CDR3 DNA sequence: TGTGCCAGCAGTTTATATGGTACCGCGAACACCGGGGAGCTGTTTTTT.

This rearrangement joins TRBV7-8 to TRBJ2-7; no reliable D call. With 5 bases removed from V and 2 bases from J, the gap between germline ends came to 13 bases. The CDR3 runs to 14 residues. The germline CDR1 and CDR2 sequences are SGHVS and FQNEAQ. The CDR3 here is CASSPRQRTYEQYF. CDR3 bases: TGTGCCAGCAGCCCGCGACAACGAACCTACGAGCAGTACTTC.

The count of this clonotype is one. The chain employs TRBV10-2 and TRBJ2-7; unclear D gene. V was shortened by 3 bases and J by 3 bases, with 12 bases between the two germline ends. There are 14 residues in the CDR3. Per germline, CDR1 WSHSY and CDR2 SAAADI. CDR3 sequence (DNA): TGCGCCAGCAGTGATCTTTCTAGTAGCTACGAGCAGTACTTC. Translation gives CASSDLSSSYEQYF.

This clonotype was seen once. V gene TRBV3-1 combines with J gene TRBJ1-1; 8 positions agree with TRBD1. The CDR3 extends over 14 amino acids. Germline lookup yields CDR1 LGHDT and CDR2 YNNKEL (reference sequence). With 6 bases clipped from V and 5 bases from J, the junction kept 8 bases outside the gene matches. In DNA, the CDR3 is TGTGCCAGCAGTTCGGACAGGGAGGGAACTGAAGCTTTCTTT. Translating gives CASSSDREGTEAFF.

V gene TRBV20-1 combines with J gene TRBJ2-7; 9 bases agree with TRBD2. V shed 7 bases and J 4 bases; nucleotides not matched to a gene: 8. CDR3 length: 13 amino acids. Germline values: CDR1 DFQATT, CDR2 SNEGSKA (reference sequence). For the CDR3, the DNA is TGCAGTGTTTTAGCGGGAGTTGGGTACGAGCAGTACTTC. Translating gives CSVLAGVGYEQYF.

The chain links TRBV9 to TRBJ2-3; 11 positions agree with TRBD2. The CDR3 runs to 15 residues. Germline V lookup: CDR1 SGDLS, CDR2 YYNGEE. Trimming cost V 2 bases and J 1 base; bases outside gene matches: 0. The CDR3 DNA follows: TGTGCCAGCAGCGTGACTAGCGGGGGCACAGATACGCAGTATTTT. It yields the protein CASSVTSGGTDTQYF.